The next 12 T cell receptor beta chains were all read from a single sample in a study of T cells in Graves' hyperthyroidism and ophthalmopathy (dated by TCRdb to the late 2010s). Receptor amplification or capture employed multiplex PCR. Sequencing was carried out with an Illumina HiSeq 2000. TCR beta CDR3 regions were amplified from RNA transcripts. The first round of RT-PCR for the TCR CDR3 was performed with the HTBI primer set and the Qiagen OneStep RT-PCR kit. TCRdb ran its own pipeline on the public reads, namely fastp trimming at Q25 and MiXCR clone calling, and kept in-frame beta chains. Each CDR3 protein gets just one entry, which takes the most common genes and DNA from the rows behind it. Present in this sample are a few hundred thousand distinct CDR3 sequences, around 15% of which were seen just once. Clones ranked in the top ten supply approximately 15% of the sample. The source material was blood. These receptors came from a woman aged 40 to 49 with Graves' hyperthyroidism.

As to this clonotype: The CDR3 does not end in the conserved phenylalanine or tryptophan, so this is likely a read error. The CDR3 DNA is TGTGCCAGCAGTTTATTCGTGGGAGACACCGGGGAGCTGTTTCTT. As protein: CASSLFVGDTGELFL. V gene TRBV28 combines with J gene TRBJ2-2; perhaps TRBD2 as D (5 bases). Germline CDR1 reads MDHEN; CDR2 reads SYDVKM. The CDR3 sequence is 15 residues long. With 1 base removed from V and 3 bases from J, the gap between germline ends came to 9 bases.

This clonotype was found many times. The CDR3 is CANRPGTANYGYTF. The DNA for the CDR3 is TGTGCCAACAGACCCGGGACAGCAAACTATGGCTACACCTTC. The chain couples TRBV28 to TRBJ1-2; TRBD1 aligns across 7 bases. This CDR3 has 14 amino acids. Germline V gene sequence: CDR1 MDHEN, CDR2 SYDVKM. With V trimmed by 10 bases and J by 2 bases, 10 bases remained unmatched.

The chain links TRBV7-3 to TRBJ2-1; D gene unclear. The CDR3 is 13 residues long. Trimming took off 3 bases at V and 5 bases at J, with 8 bases between the two ends. Germline CDR1 is SGHTA and CDR2 is FQGTGA. The CDR3 is CASSFSPDNEQFF. The CDR3 DNA follows: TGTGCCAGCAGCTTTAGCCCTGACAATGAGCAGTTCTTC.

This clonotype was seen many times. The chain combines TRBV3-1 with TRBJ2-3; no definite D call. The CDR3 loop spans 16 amino acids. The V end lost 1 base, the J end lost 6 bases, and 17 bases lay between the germline ends. CDR1 and CDR2 (germline): LGHDT, YNNKEL (reference sequence). In DNA, the CDR3 is TGTGCCAGCAGCCAAGGAATGTTGGGGAAGTCCGATACGCAGTATTTT. Translation gives CASSQGMLGKSDTQYF.

This clonotype was seen repeatedly, ten times or more. The rearrangement links TRBV30 to TRBJ2-5; TRBD2 matches 8 bases. This CDR3 is built from 15 residues. V lost 4 bases, J lost 2 bases, and 9 bases stayed unmatched. Germline lookup yields CDR1 GTSNPN and CDR2 SVGIG (reference sequence). CDR3 nucleotides: TGTGCCTGGAAGGCGGGGGGAATACCACAAGAGACCCAGTACTTC. Residues: CAWKAGGIPQETQYF.

The sample holds one count of this clonotype. The DNA of the CDR3 is TGTGCCAGCAGCGTAGCCTCGACCTACGAGCAGTACTTC. This sequence encodes CASSVASTYEQYF. The chain combines TRBV9 with TRBJ2-7, with unresolved D. This CDR3 contains 13 residues. Germline CDR1 is SGDLS and CDR2 is YYNGEE. V lost 0 bases and J 2 bases, leaving 6 bases between the germline ends.

This clonotype was detected ten times or more. The gene calls are TRBV2 and TRBJ1-5, with a weak D call TRBD1 (6 bases). The CDR3 loop spans 15 amino acids. V lost 3 bases to trimming and J lost 6 bases, with 15 bases between them. Germline V lookup: CDR1 SNHLY, CDR2 FYNNEI. The CDR3 bases are TGTGCCAGCAGTGAGGACAACGGAGGGGGTCAGCCCCAGCATTTT. Its translation: CASSEDNGGGQPQHF.

The rearrangement joins TRBV6-2 or TRBV6-3 to TRBJ1-2; D is perhaps TRBD1 (5 bases). Trimming took 5 bases from V and 1 from J, leaving 11 bases between them. The CDR3 sequence is 14 residues long. From germline, CDR1 is MNHEY and CDR2 SVGEGT. In DNA, the CDR3 is TGTGCCAGCAGTGGCGGGACTCATAACTATGGCTACACCTTC. This translates into CASSGGTHNYGYTF.

This clonotype has at least ten counts. This sequence joins TRBV7-9 and TRBJ2-5; D is undetermined. Trimming stripped 2 bases from V and 5 bases from J, with 12 bases between. CDR3 length equals 14 residues. The germline CDR1 and CDR2 sequences are SEHNR and FQNEAQ (reference sequence). The CDR3 DNA reads as TGTGCCAGCAGCTTAACAGAACTTTTGGAGACCCAGTACTTC. Translating it yields CASSLTELLETQYF.

This clonotype was recorded at least ten times. The V call is TRBV5-1, the J call TRBJ2-3; 9 nucleotides agree with TRBD2. V trimming: 1 base; J trimming: 5 bases; junction bases outside the gene matches: 5. The germline V gene has CDR1 SGHRS and CDR2 YFSETQ. The CDR3 extends over 15 amino acids. The CDR3 spells CASSLLAGDIDTQYF. DNA of the CDR3: TGCGCCAGCAGCTTGTTAGCGGGAGATATAGATACGCAGTATTTT.

The table lists this clonotype with many counts. The chain couples TRBV30 to TRBJ2-1, with unresolved D. The CDR3 has 13 residues. V was clipped by 0 bases and J by 3 bases, with 6 bases between them. The V gene's germline CDR1 is GTSNPN and CDR2 SVGIG (reference sequence). CDR3 protein: CAWSVAGYNEQFF. CDR3 in DNA: TGTGCCTGGAGTGTGGCAGGCTACAATGAGCAGTTCTTC.

This clonotype was recorded at least ten times. The rearrangement uses TRBV19 and TRBJ1-5; 7 positions match TRBD1. V dropped 6 bases and J dropped 0; count of bases not matched to a gene: 5. CDR1 LNHDA and CDR2 SQIVND come from the germline V gene (reference sequence). The CDR3 totals 15 residues. CDR3 in DNA: TGTGCCAGTAGAGGGGGACAGTATAGCAATCAGCCCCAGCATTTT. Its protein is CASRGGQYSNQPQHF.